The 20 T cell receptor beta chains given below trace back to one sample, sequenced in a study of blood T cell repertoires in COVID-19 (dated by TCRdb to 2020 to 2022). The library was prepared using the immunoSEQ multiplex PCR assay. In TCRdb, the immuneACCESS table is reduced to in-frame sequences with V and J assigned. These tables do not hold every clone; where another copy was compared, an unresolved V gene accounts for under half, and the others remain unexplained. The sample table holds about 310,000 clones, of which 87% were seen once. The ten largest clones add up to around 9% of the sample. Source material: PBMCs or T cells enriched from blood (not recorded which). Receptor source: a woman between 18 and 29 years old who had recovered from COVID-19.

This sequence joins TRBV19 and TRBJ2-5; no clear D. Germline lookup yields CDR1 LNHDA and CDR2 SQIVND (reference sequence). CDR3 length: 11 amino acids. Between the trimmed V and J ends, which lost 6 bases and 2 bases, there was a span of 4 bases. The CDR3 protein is CASSLQETQYF. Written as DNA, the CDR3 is TGTGCCAGTAGCTTGCAAGAGACCCAGTACTTC.

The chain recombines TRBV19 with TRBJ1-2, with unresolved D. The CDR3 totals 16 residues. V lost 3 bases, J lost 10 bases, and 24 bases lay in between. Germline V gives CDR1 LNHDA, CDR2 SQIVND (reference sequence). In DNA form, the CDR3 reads TGTGCCAGTAGTATCCCCCGCAAAACCTATGGGAGTGACTACACCTTC. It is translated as CASSIPRKTYGSDYTF.

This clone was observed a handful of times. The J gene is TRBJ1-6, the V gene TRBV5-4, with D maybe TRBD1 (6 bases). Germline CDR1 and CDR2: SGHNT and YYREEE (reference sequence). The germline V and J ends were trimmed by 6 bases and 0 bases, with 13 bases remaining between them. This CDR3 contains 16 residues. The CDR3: CASTLRGGSYNSPLHF. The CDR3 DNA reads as TGTGCCAGCACCCTCAGGGGTGGCTCCTATAATTCACCCCTCCACTTT. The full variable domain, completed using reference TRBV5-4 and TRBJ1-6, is ETGVTQSPTHLIKTRGQQVTLRCSSQSGHNTVSWYQQALGQGPQFIFQYYREEENGRGNFPPRFSGLQFPNYSSELNVNALELDDSALYLCASTLRGGSYNSPLHFGNGTRLTVT.

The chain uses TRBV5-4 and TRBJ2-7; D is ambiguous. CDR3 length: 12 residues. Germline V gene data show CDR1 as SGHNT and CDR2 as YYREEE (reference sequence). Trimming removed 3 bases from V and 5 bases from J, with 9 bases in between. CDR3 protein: CASSSDRDEQYF. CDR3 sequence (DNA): TGTGCCAGCAGCTCAGACCGGGACGAGCAGTACTTC.

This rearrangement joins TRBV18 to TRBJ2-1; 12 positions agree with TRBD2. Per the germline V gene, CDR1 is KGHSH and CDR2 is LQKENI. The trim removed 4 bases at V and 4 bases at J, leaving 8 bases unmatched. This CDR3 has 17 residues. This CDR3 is CASSLSLAGGRYNEQFF. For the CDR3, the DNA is TGTGCCAGCTCACTCTCACTAGCGGGGGGACGATACAATGAGCAGTTCTTC.

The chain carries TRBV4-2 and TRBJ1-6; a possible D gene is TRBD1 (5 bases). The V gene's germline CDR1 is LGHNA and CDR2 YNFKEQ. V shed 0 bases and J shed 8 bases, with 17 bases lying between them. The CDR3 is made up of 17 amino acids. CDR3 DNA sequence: TGTGCCAGCAGCCAAGATAACAGGAAGACGGTTTATTCACCCCTCCACTTT. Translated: CASSQDNRKTVYSPLHF.

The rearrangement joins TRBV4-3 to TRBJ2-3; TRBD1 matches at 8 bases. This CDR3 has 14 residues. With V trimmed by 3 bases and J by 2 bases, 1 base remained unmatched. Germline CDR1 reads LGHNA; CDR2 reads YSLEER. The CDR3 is CASSQGQDTDTQYF. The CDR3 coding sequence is TGCGCCAGCAGCCAGGGACAGGACACAGATACGCAGTATTTT.

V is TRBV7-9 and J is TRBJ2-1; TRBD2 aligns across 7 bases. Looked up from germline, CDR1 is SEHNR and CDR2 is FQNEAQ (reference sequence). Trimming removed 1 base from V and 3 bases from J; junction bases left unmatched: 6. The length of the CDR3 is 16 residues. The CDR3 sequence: CASSLVASGSYNEQFF. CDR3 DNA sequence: TGTGCCAGCAGCTTAGTCGCTAGCGGTAGCTACAATGAGCAGTTCTTC.

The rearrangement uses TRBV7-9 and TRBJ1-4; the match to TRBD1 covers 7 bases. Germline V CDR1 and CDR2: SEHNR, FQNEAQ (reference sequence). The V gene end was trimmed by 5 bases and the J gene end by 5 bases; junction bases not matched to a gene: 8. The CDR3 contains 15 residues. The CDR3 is CASSPTRDSNEKLFF. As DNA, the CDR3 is TGTGCCAGCAGCCCGACGCGGGACAGCAATGAAAAACTGTTTTTT.

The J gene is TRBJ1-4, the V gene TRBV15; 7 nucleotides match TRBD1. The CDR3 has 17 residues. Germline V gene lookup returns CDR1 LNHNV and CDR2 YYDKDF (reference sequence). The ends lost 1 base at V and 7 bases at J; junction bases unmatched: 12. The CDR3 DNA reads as TGTGCCACCAGCAGAGGTCCATCGGTCCAGGGGGGTGAAAAACTGTTTTTT. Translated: CATSRGPSVQGGEKLFF.

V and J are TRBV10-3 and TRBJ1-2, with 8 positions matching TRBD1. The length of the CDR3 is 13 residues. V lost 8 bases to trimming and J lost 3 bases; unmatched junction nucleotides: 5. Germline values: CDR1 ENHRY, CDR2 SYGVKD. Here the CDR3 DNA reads TGTGCCATCGCTCCGACAGGGGACTATGGCTACACCTTC. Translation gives CAIAPTGDYGYTF.

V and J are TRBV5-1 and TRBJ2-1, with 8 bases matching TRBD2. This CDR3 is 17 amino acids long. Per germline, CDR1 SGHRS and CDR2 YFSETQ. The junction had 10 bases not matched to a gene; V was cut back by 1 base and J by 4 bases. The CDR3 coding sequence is TGCGCCAGCAGCTTGCGAACGGGAGGGGCTTGGTACAATGAGCAGTTCTTC. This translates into CASSLRTGGAWYNEQFF.

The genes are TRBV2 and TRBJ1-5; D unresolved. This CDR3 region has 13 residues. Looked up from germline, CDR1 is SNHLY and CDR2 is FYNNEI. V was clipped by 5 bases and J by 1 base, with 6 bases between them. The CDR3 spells CASSIQSNQPQHF. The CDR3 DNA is TGTGCCAGCAGTATTCAGAGCAATCAGCCCCAGCATTTT. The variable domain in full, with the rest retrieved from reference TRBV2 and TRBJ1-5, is EPEVTQTPSHQVTQMGQEVILRCVPISNHLYFYWYRQILGQKVEFLVSFYNNEISEKSEIFDDQFSVERPDGSNFTLKIRSTKLEDSAMYFCASSIQSNQPQHFGDGTRLSIL.

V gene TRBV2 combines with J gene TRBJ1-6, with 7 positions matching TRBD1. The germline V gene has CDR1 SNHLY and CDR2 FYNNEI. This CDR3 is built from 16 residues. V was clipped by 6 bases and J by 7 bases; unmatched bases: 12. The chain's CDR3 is CASRMAAGQTNSPLHF. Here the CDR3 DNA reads TGTGCCAGCAGAATGGCGGCGGGACAGACGAATTCACCCCTCCACTTT.

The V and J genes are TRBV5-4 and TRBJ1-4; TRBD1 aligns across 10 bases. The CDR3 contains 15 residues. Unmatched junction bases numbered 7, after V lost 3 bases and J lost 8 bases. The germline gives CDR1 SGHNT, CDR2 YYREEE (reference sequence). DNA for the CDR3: TGTGCCAGCAGCTCCGGGACAGGGGTTTTCGAAAAACTGTTTTTT. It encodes CASSSGTGVFEKLFF.

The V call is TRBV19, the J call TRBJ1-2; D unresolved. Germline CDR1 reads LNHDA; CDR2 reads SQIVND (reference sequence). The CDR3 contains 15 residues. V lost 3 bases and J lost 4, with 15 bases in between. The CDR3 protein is CASSMHRETSYGYTF. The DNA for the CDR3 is TGTGCCAGTAGTATGCATCGAGAGACAAGCTATGGCTACACCTTC.

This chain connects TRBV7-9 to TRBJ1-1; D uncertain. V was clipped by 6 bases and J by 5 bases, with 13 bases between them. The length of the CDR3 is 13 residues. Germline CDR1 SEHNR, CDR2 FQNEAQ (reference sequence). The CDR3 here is CASSDQVRTEAFF. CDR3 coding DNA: TGTGCCAGCAGTGATCAGGTACGGACTGAAGCTTTCTTT.

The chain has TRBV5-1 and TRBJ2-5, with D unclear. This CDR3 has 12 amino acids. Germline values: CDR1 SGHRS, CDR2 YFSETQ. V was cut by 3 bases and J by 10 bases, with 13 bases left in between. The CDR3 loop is CASSSLVGYQYF. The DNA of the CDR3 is TGCGCCAGCAGCTCCCTGGTCGGTTACCAGTACTTC.

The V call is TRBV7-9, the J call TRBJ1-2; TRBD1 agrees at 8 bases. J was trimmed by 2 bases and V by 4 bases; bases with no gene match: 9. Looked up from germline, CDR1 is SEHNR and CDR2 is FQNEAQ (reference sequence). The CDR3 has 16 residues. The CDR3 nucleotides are TGTGCCAGCAGCTCGGACAGGGAACGGGCGAACTATGGCTACACCTTC. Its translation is CASSSDRERANYGYTF.

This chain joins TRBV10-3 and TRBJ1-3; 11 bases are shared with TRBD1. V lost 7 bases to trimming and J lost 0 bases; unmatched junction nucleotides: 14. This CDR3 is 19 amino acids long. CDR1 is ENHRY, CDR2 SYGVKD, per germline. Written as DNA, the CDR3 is TGTGCCATCACAGGCGGACAGGGGGCGCCGGGGACCTCTGGAAACACCATATATTTT. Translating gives CAITGGQGAPGTSGNTIYF.